Shown below are 14 T cell receptor beta chains from a single sample sequenced in a study of CD8 T cells in ankylosing spondylitis. No antigen has been identified for these receptors. Each CDR3 protein is one row after TCRdb ran MiXCR on the 5' RACE reads. The sample comprises roughly 700,000 distinct CDR3 sequences, under 20% of which are singletons, and under 20% rests with the top ten. Notes on the study in general: A TCR beta motif of under ten highly homologous variants seemed to mark ankylosing spondylitis blood.

The sequencing input was blood, either unsorted or a sorted T cell fraction (not recorded which). The source of these receptors is a male donor with ankylosing spondylitis.

V usage is TRBV9 and J usage is TRBJ2-7, with 9 bases aligning to TRBD1. With 3 bases clipped from V and 6 bases from J, the junction kept 4 bases outside the gene matches. Germline V gene data show CDR1 as SGDLS and CDR2 as YYNGEE. This CDR3 contains 13 residues. CDR3: CASSAGQGSEQYF. In DNA form, the CDR3 reads TGTGCCAGCAGCGCTGGACAGGGGTCCGAGCAGTACTTC.

There are many counts of this clonotype. The chain uses TRBV5-1 and TRBJ1-2; D call uncertain. Trimming shortened V by 4 bases and J by 4 bases, and 17 bases separated the two germline ends. The CDR3 runs to 15 residues. CDR1 and CDR2 from the germline V gene are SGHRS and YFSETQ. CDR3 nucleotides: TGCGCCAGCAGCCCTTACAGCGAAACCTCCTATGGCTACACCTTC. Its protein is CASSPYSETSYGYTF.

This chain uses TRBV11-2 with TRBJ1-4; the D gene is possibly TRBD1 (5 bases). V lost 1 base to trimming and J lost 3 bases, with 9 bases between them. The germline gives CDR1 SGHAT, CDR2 FQNNGV. This CDR3 region has 15 residues. The CDR3 DNA sequence: TGTGCCAGCAGCTTAGCGGCAGGGCCTAATGAAAAACTGTTTTTT. This encodes CASSLAAGPNEKLFF.

There are many counts of this clonotype. V and J are TRBV5-1 and TRBJ2-2; tentative D call: TRBD2 (6 bases). The CDR3 runs to 16 residues. Germline V gene data show CDR1 as SGHRS and CDR2 as YFSETQ. Deletions cut 3 bases from V and 4 bases from J, with 16 bases between. The chain's CDR3 is CASSSEASDLTGELFF. CDR3 nucleotide sequence: TGCGCCAGCAGCTCGGAGGCTAGCGACCTCACCGGGGAGCTGTTTTTT.

The chain recombines TRBV28 with TRBJ2-1; the D is unclear. In germline, CDR1 is MDHEN, CDR2 SYDVKM. The V gene lost 5 bases and the J gene lost 0 bases, with 14 bases spanning the gap. The CDR3 loop spans 16 amino acids. CDR3 in DNA: TGTGCCAGCAGTCGGGCGCCGGTGATCTCCTACAATGAGCAGTTCTTC. The encoded protein is CASSRAPVISYNEQFF.

The rearrangement links TRBV20-1 to TRBJ2-3; 7 bases fit TRBD2. The V gene's germline CDR1 is DFQATT and CDR2 SNEGSKA (reference sequence). V gave up 6 bases and J gave up 6 bases; unmatched junction bases: 15. The CDR3 consists of 15 residues. The CDR3 coding sequence is TGCAGTGCAAGAACGTGGGAAGCGGGGAAGGATACGCAGTATTTT. This gives the protein CSARTWEAGKDTQYF.

There are a few counts of this clonotype. This rearrangement joins TRBV3-1 to TRBJ2-7; a possible D gene is TRBD1 (5 bases). From germline, CDR1 is LGHDT and CDR2 YNNKEL (reference sequence). The V and J ends lost 0 bases and 4 bases respectively, with 10 bases between them. The CDR3 runs to 14 residues. CDR3 protein: CASSQDGRGYEQYF. The DNA for the CDR3 is TGTGCCAGCAGCCAAGATGGTAGGGGATACGAGCAGTACTTC.

The chain has TRBV3-1 and TRBJ2-4; a weak D match, TRBD2 (7 bases). The CDR3 spans 13 residues. The germline V and J ends were trimmed by 5 bases and 3 bases, with 8 bases remaining between them. Germline V gene lookup returns CDR1 LGHDT and CDR2 YNNKEL (reference sequence). The CDR3 DNA sequence: TGTGCCAGCAGCAGGGGGGGCAAAAACATTCAGTACTTC. This gives the protein CASSRGGKNIQYF.

This clonotype came up a few times. The chain carries TRBV20-1 and TRBJ2-1; a weak D match, TRBD1 (5 bases). The V end was cut by 3 bases, the J end by 6 bases, with 12 bases between. The CDR3 runs to 13 residues. Germline loops: CDR1 DFQATT, CDR2 SNEGSKA (reference sequence). For the CDR3, the DNA is TGCAGTGCTAGGGGGCCCACTACCAATGAGCAGTTCTTC. Amino acids: CSARGPTTNEQFF.

This clonotype was recorded at least ten times. In DNA form, the CDR3 reads TGCGCCAGCAGCTTGGGATGGAGCCCTCTGGGTGAGCAGTTCTTC. Its translation: CASSLGWSPLGEQFF. The chain links TRBV5-1 to TRBJ2-1; D gene uncertain. Looked up from germline, CDR1 is SGHRS and CDR2 is YFSETQ. The ends were cut back, 0 bases at V and 9 bases at J, with 16 bases in the middle. The CDR3 totals 15 residues.

This clonotype was recorded at least ten times. The rearrangement uses TRBV7-2 and TRBJ2-1, with 9 nucleotides matching TRBD2. Unmatched junction bases numbered 7, after V lost 3 bases and J lost 4 bases. CDR1 and CDR2 (germline): SGHTA, FQGNSA. This CDR3 is 16 amino acids long. In DNA, the CDR3 is TGTGCCAGCAGCTTCCGTCGAGCGGGAGGATACAATGAGCAGTTCTTC. Protein: CASSFRRAGGYNEQFF.

The chain recombines TRBV6-1 with TRBJ2-5; 11 bases are shared with TRBD1. Losses at the gene ends were 4 bases for V and 5 bases for J; bases not matched to a gene: 12. The CDR3 is made up of 17 amino acids. From germline, CDR1 is MNHNS and CDR2 SASEGT. CDR3 DNA sequence: TGTGCCAGCAGTGGCCCGAGGACAGGGGGCGCGGGGGAGACCCAGTACTTC. Its translation is CASSGPRTGGAGETQYF.

V gene TRBV6-2 or TRBV6-3 combines with J gene TRBJ1-1, with a tentative D call TRBD1 (5 bases). The CDR3 is made up of 14 amino acids. V was clipped by 8 bases and J by 1 base, with 14 bases between them. From germline, CDR1 is MNHEY and CDR2 SVGEGT. As DNA, the CDR3 is TGTGCCAGCGAAGACAGAGGGCGGAACACTGAAGCTTTCTTT. This gives the protein CASEDRGRNTEAFF.

This clonotype has only a few counts. The V gene is TRBV20-1, the J gene TRBJ2-1; D is unresolved. V lost 3 bases to trimming and J lost 4 bases, with 7 bases between them. Germline V gene data show CDR1 as DFQATT and CDR2 as SNEGSKA (reference sequence). CDR3 length: 12 amino acids. The CDR3 region is CSARVVYNEQFF. The CDR3 bases are TGCAGTGCTAGGGTGGTATACAATGAGCAGTTCTTC.